Sequencing of this T cell receptor (beta chain) was carried out in a study of PD-1 blockade in classical Hodgkin lymphoma. General observations from the study: By cycle point C4D1, TCR diversity had risen significantly in CD4+ cells (but not CD8+ cells).

Method: immunoSEQ multiplex PCR; TCRdb's copy keeps in-frame clones and lacks some. The sample records under 30,000 clones, roughly 70% being singletons. Autologous stem cell transplantation was followed by relapse in every patient, and brentuximab vedotin exposure varied. Germline CDR1 and CDR2: SGHVS and FQNEAQ. The CDR3 runs to 14 residues. Trimming left V 5 bases short and J 4 bases short, with 12 bases between. This clone was counted a few times. Antigen specificity is unknown. This receptor was obtained from a human donor with classical Hodgkin lymphoma. The sequencing here drew on peripheral blood mononuclear cells (PBMCs), taken at baseline. The chain recombines TRBV7-8 with TRBJ2-1, with D maybe TRBD2 (5 bases). The CDR3 loop is CASSQAAEYNEQFF. CDR3 DNA sequence: TGTGCCAGCAGCCAAGCAGCGGAATACAATGAGCAGTTCTTC.